Following are 21 T cell receptor beta chains from one sample sequenced in a study of T cell clonality in common variable immunodeficiency. Clones were sequenced by immunoSEQ multiplex PCR, and TCRdb holds only the in-frame ones, with some missing. Reported are about 39,000 clones, none seen only once; the ten largest carry approximately 2.6%. Sequencing was carried out using peripheral blood mononuclear cells. Receptors originate from a person aged 18 to 69 in good health.

This clone showed up many times. The CDR3 extends 3 residues past the end of the read, so its final part is completed from the germline J gene. The chain is built from TRBV2 and TRBJ1-2; 9 bases agree with TRBD1. The CDR3 consists of 17 residues. From germline, CDR1 is SNHLY and CDR2 FYNNEI. V was clipped by 7 bases and J by 5 bases; unmatched bases: 17. CDR3 DNA, as far as it was read: TGTGCCAGCAAGGGGGCCCCAAGCCGGGACAGGGATTATGGC. Its protein product is CASKGAPSRDRDYG. The full CDR3 protein is CASKGAPSRDRDYGYTF.

This clone was detected ten times or more. The read is 3 residues too short to cover the CDR3 end, so that end is filled in from the germline J gene. The chain carries TRBV5-1 and TRBJ2-1; weak D call: TRBD1 (5 bases). Trimming removed 4 bases at V and 8 bases at J, with 16 bases between. CDR1 and CDR2 from the germline V gene are SGHRS and YFSETQ. The CDR3 has 14 residues. The CDR3 here is CASSDIGQAHEQFF. Partial CDR3 DNA: TGCGCCAGCAGCGATATCGGACAAGCCCATGAG.

This clone was recorded many times. The read comes to an end 3 residues before the CDR3 does, leaving the germline J gene to fill in the end. The rearrangement joins TRBV2 to TRBJ1-4; D perhaps matches TRBD1 (6 bases). The CDR3 sequence is 15 residues long. The ends were cut back, 9 bases at V and 3 bases at J, with 17 bases in the middle. The V gene's germline CDR1 is SNHLY and CDR2 FYNNEI. CDR3 amino acids: CASRGGQTANEKLFF. CDR3 DNA, as far as it was read: TGTGCCAGTAGAGGAGGACAGACAGCTAATGAAAAA.

This clone was counted ten times or more. Relative to the germline gene, one junction end is altered; a read error may explain this. The read terminates 3 residues before the CDR3 end, so the remaining end is supplied by the germline J gene. The chain couples TRBV6-1 to TRBJ2-1; 9 bases align to TRBD1. This CDR3 contains 16 residues. Germline V CDR1 and CDR2: MNHNS, SASEGT. CDR3 amino acids: CTSSESPTGGYNEQFF. The DNA read from the CDR3 is TGTACCAGCAGTGAAAGTCCGACAGGGGGCTACAATGAG.

This clone came up a few times. This could be a read error, since a much larger clone is one nucleotide away. The read is 3 residues too short to cover the CDR3 end, so that end is filled in from the germline J gene. This chain joins TRBV5-6 and TRBJ2-5, with D perhaps matching TRBD1 (7 bases). CDR3 size: 13 residues. CDR1 is SGHDT and CDR2 is YYEEEE in the germline V gene. V was pared by 0 bases and J by 7 bases, with 10 bases between. The CDR3 loop reads CASSLGQGGTQYF. The sequenced part of the CDR3 DNA is TGTGCCAGCAGCTTGGGACAGGGAGGGACC.

This clone was recorded many times. The read terminates 3 residues ahead of where the CDR3 ends, so the germline J gene completes it. The gene calls are TRBV10-3 and TRBJ2-2, with a possible D match to TRBD2 (5 bases). The CDR3 runs to 14 residues. CDR1 is ENHRY, CDR2 SYGVKD, per germline. This CDR3 is CAPPPPKTNEKLFF. CDR3 DNA, as far as it was read: TGTGCCCCCCCGCCCCCGAAGACTAATGAAAAG.

This clone was counted ten times or more. The observed sequence ends 3 residues before the CDR3 terminus, with the missing tail filled in from the germline J gene. V and J are TRBV6-1 and TRBJ2-1; 10 bases line up with TRBD2. Germline-derived CDR1 and CDR2 are MNHNS and SASEGT. The CDR3 length is 15 residues. Unmatched junction bases numbered 8, after V lost 4 bases and J lost 8 bases. The CDR3 DNA, read in part, is TGTGCCAGCAGTGTCCTAGCGGGAGAGGGACATGAG. Its protein product is CASSVLAGEGHE. The complete CDR3 reads CASSVLAGEGHEQFF.

As for this clone: The read falls 3 residues short of the CDR3 end, and the missing part is taken from the germline J gene. The gene calls are TRBV20-1 and TRBJ1-4, with 10 bases aligning to TRBD1. Germline CDR1 reads DFQATT; CDR2 reads SNEGSKA (reference sequence). V was pared by 0 bases and J by 6 bases, with 7 bases of the junction left unmatched. This CDR3 region has 16 residues. The covered CDR3 bases are TGCAGTGCTAGAGATCACACCGGGACAGGGGATGAAAAA. It is translated as CSARDHTGTGDEK. The full CDR3 is CSARDHTGTGDEKLFF.

Ten or more counts support this clone. The CDR3 is cut off 3 residues early in the read; its end comes from the germline J gene. The rearrangement links TRBV6-4 to TRBJ2-5; TRBD1 is a possible D gene (5 bases). CDR1 MRHNA and CDR2 SNTAGT come from the germline V gene. The CDR3 is made up of 15 amino acids. V was cut by 3 bases and J by 6 bases, with 17 bases left in between. CDR3 DNA, as far as it was read: TGTGCCAGCAGTGAGGCAGGACAATACTGGAAGACC. Translation: CASSEAGQYWKT. The CDR3 in its entirety is CASSEAGQYWKTQYF.

This clone came up many times. From the germline J gene comes the end of the CDR3, since the read stops 3 residues before it. The V and J genes are TRBV5-1 and TRBJ2-3; D gene ambiguous. Germline CDR1 and CDR2: SGHRS and YFSETQ. Trimming left V 0 bases short and J 3 bases short, with 8 bases between. The CDR3 loop spans 14 amino acids. The covered CDR3 bases are TGCGCCAGCAGCTTGGCAGAAATTACAGATACG. Protein: CASSLAEITDT. The entire CDR3 protein is CASSLAEITDTQYF.

This clone was recorded at least ten times. The observed sequence ends 3 residues before the CDR3 terminus, with the missing tail filled in from the germline J gene. This rearrangement joins TRBV5-1 to TRBJ2-1; 11 nucleotides align to TRBD2. Germline V gives CDR1 SGHRS, CDR2 YFSETQ. The CDR3 covers 16 residues. V lost 2 bases, J lost 0 bases, and 1 base stayed unmatched. CDR3 DNA, as far as it was read: TGCGCCAGCAGCTTCGGACTAGCGGGCTCCTACAATGAG. Its protein is CASSFGLAGSYNE. The CDR3 reads in full as CASSFGLAGSYNEQFF.

A few counts support this clone. At one end, the junction sequence differs from germline, possibly due to a read error. The read terminates 3 residues before the CDR3 end, so the remaining end is supplied by the germline J gene. The chain recombines TRBV2 with TRBJ2-7; TRBD1 might be the D (5 bases). Germline V CDR1 and CDR2: SNHLY, FYNNEI. The CDR3 is 12 amino acids. CDR3 sequence: CASREDSYEQYF. The CDR3 DNA, read in part, is TGTGCCAGCAGAGAAGACAGCTACGAG.

This clone showed up just a few times. The sequence runs out 3 residues before the end of the CDR3; the remainder is reconstructed from the germline J gene. The chain couples TRBV5-1 to TRBJ2-5, with D possibly TRBD1 on 6 matching bases. Germline V lookup: CDR1 SGHRS, CDR2 YFSETQ. This CDR3 has 13 amino acids. Partial CDR3 DNA: TGCGCCAGCAGCCTCTCAAGGACAGATACC. This codes for CASSLSRTDT. The whole CDR3 sequence is CASSLSRTDTQYF.

At least ten counts were recorded for this clone. The read terminates 3 residues ahead of where the CDR3 ends, so the germline J gene completes it. The J gene is TRBJ2-7, the V gene TRBV6-2 or TRBV6-3; 8 bases fit TRBD2. V shed 5 bases, J shed 0 bases, and the junction held 6 bases outside the gene matches. There are 15 residues in the CDR3. Germline V gene lookup returns CDR1 MNHEY and CDR2 SVGEGT. The sequenced CDR3 bases are TGTGCCAGCAGTACCACTAGCGGCCTCTCCTACGAG. Translation gives CASSTTSGLSYE. Given in full, the CDR3 is CASSTTSGLSYEQYF.

At least ten counts were recorded for this clone. The CDR3 is cut off 3 residues early in the read; its end comes from the germline J gene. The chain recombines TRBV5-1 with TRBJ1-2, with a possible D match to TRBD1 (5 bases). The CDR3 consists of 13 residues. V shed 4 bases and J shed 0 bases, with 7 bases lying between them. From germline, CDR1 is SGHRS and CDR2 YFSETQ. Incomplete CDR3 DNA: TGCGCCAGCAGCCGGGGGGCTAACTATGGC. It yields the protein CASSRGANYG. The whole CDR3 region reads CASSRGANYGYTF.

As for this clone: The read finishes 3 residues shy of the CDR3 end, and the germline J gene is used to complete it. The chain uses TRBV7-2 and TRBJ2-4, with 7 bases aligning to TRBD1. This CDR3 comprises 13 residues. Germline V gives CDR1 SGHTA, CDR2 FQGNSA. The sequenced CDR3 bases are TGTGCCAGCAGCCTCTACAGGGGTGATGGT. It specifies CASSLYRGDG. The whole CDR3 is CASSLYRGDGQYF.

This clone was picked up many times. The read terminates 3 residues before the CDR3 end, so the remaining end is supplied by the germline J gene. Other DNA sequences from this sample encode an identical CDR3 as well. The chain carries TRBV6-2 or TRBV6-3 and TRBJ1-2; TRBD1 matches at 7 bases. The germline V gene encodes CDR1 MNHEY and CDR2 SVGEGT. The V gene end was trimmed by 11 bases and the J gene end by 4 bases; junction bases not matched to a gene: 13. The CDR3 loop spans 14 amino acids. CDR3 DNA (partial): TGTGCCTGTGAGTCGGAGGGACAGCGCTATGGC. This gives the protein CACESEGQRYG. The CDR3, in full, reads CACESEGQRYGYTF.

This clone was seen many times. Sequencing ends 3 residues short of the CDR3 end; the germline J gene provides the rest. This chain joins TRBV27 and TRBJ2-2; 14 bases align to TRBD2. The V and J ends lost 0 bases and 4 bases, in that order; junction bases with no gene match: 7. The CDR3 runs to 19 residues. Germline CDR1 is MNHEY and CDR2 is SMNVEV (reference sequence). CDR3 DNA, as far as it was read: TGTGCCAGCAGTTTATCAAGGACTAGCGGGAGGTACGGCACCGGGGAG. Its translation: CASSLSRTSGRYGTGE. The whole CDR3 region reads CASSLSRTSGRYGTGELFF.

Many counts were recorded for this clone. The missing CDR3 end, 3 residues past where the read stops, is filled in from the germline J gene. The chain employs TRBV5-1 and TRBJ2-2; 7 positions agree with TRBD1. The CDR3 is 15 residues long. Trimming cost V 4 bases and J 3 bases; bases outside gene matches: 6. Per germline, CDR1 SGHRS and CDR2 YFSETQ. Incomplete CDR3 DNA: TGCGCCAGCAGCAGAGGGGGCAGGGACACCGGGGAG. It specifies CASSRGGRDTGE. From start to end, the CDR3 is CASSRGGRDTGELFF. The whole variable domain, remainder taken from reference TRBV5-1 and TRBJ2-2, is KAGVTQTPRYLIKTRGQQVTLSCSPISGHRSVSWYQQTPGQGLQFLFEYFSETQRNKGNFPGRFSGRQFSNSRSEMNVSTLELGDSALYLCASSRGGRDTGELFFGEGSRLTVL.

This clone was counted only a few times. The read finishes 3 residues shy of the CDR3 end, and the germline J gene is used to complete it. The chain carries TRBV19 and TRBJ2-2; the match to TRBD1 covers 7 bases. The germline V gene encodes CDR1 LNHDA and CDR2 SQIVND (reference sequence). The CDR3 consists of 14 residues. The covered CDR3 bases are TGTGCCAGTGCAACGACAGGGCTTAATGAAAAG. Amino acid sequence: CASATTGLNEK. The whole CDR3 protein reads CASATTGLNEKLFF.

This clone was observed many times. The CDR3 end falls 3 residues outside the read, so it is completed with the germline J gene. This chain joins TRBV29-1 and TRBJ2-7; TRBD2 aligns across 14 bases. The germline gives CDR1 SQVTM, CDR2 ANQGSEA. CDR3 length equals 16 residues. The ends lost 5 bases at V and 0 bases at J; junction bases unmatched: 6. CDR3 bases read: TGCAGCGTTCCCGGGACTAGCGGGAGCCACTCCTACGAG. Its protein product is CSVPGTSGSHSYE. The whole CDR3 is CSVPGTSGSHSYEQYF.